This record covers a single T cell receptor beta chain. The specificity of this receptor is unknown. No base quality information exists; no much larger clone differs at one position. PBMCs were isolated by Ficoll-Paque density gradient centrifugation. These data originate in a study of T-cell memory formation after mild COVID-19 (dated by TCRdb to about 2021). For the wider study: Most TCR sequence clusters were specific to one of the two donors. In a couple of donors, T-cell clones that expanded and contracted after mild COVID-19 were followed by sequencing TCRalpha and TCRbeta repertoires longitudinally. The cohort comprised two young, previously healthy adult volunteers, one female and one male. Paper-wide results and their limitations: Contracting CD4+ clones were found mainly in CM and EM memory subsets, while CD8+ clones were enriched in EMRA. Whether the second-wave clones peaking on day 37 were SARS-CoV-2 specific was not confirmed. The detection of some responding clones in pre-infection memory suggests that pre-existing cross-reactive memory T cells joined the SARS-CoV-2 response. From day 15 to 85, contracting clones showed balanced CD4/CD8 phenotypes, whereas a second wave of clones that expanded from day 15 to 37 leaned towards CD4+. The study covered only a couple of mild cases, and larger cohorts including severe cases with pre-infection samples were considered necessary.

The sample was run on an Illumina NovaSeq 6000. Using 5'RACE with constant-segment primers, TCRalpha and TCRbeta cDNA libraries were constructed, with sample barcodes and unique molecular identifiers added in the process. Trizol reagent was used to extract RNA from every sample. The libraries were amplified in two PCR steps, and the second step added a second sample barcode and Illumina TruSeq adapters. Sequencing of the libraries was done on an Illumina NovaSeq, producing 2 x 150 bp paired-end reads. The study's own analysis went as follows. With migec v1.2.7, reads were demultiplexed and then collapsed into UMI-guided consensus sequences. With mixcr v2.1.11, UMI consensuses were aligned to TRA and TRB V and J templates and assembled into clonotypes. Expanded or contracted clonotypes were those called significant by both edgeR and NoisET, with noise models trained on biological replicates. For edgeR calls, the thresholds were a false discovery rate-adjusted p below 0.01 and a log2 fold-change of 1. As an exploratory analysis of dynamics, PCA with hierarchical clustering was applied to max-normalized trajectories of the 1000 most abundant clonotypes. Each responding clone was given a CD4 or CD8 phenotype based on the CD4+ and CD8+ repertoires, which had been sequenced separately. TCRdb reprocessing: public reads trimmed at Q25 with fastp, clones called with MiXCR, in-frame beta chains kept. When rows share a CDR3 protein, they turn into one entry using the most common DNA and genes. The authors' filters were not applied to this entry. This sample has about 100,000 distinct CDR3 sequences in its table, and roughly 11% of those were observed once. The top ten hold more than 35% of the sample.

The CDR3 goes from the cysteine to the phenylalanine over 13 residues. Kept here is only the CDR3 DNA, which spans 39 bases and is read in frame from base 1. The CDR1 and CDR2 encoded by the germline V gene are SQVTM and ANQGSEA. The trim is 6 bases for V and 4 bases for J, with a gap of 15 bases between the germline ends. Sequences were obtained from PBMCs or a T cell subset sorted from them (not recorded which). The TCR was taken from a man between 18 and 35 years old who had mild COVID-19 (a few samples of this study predate the infection). The sample titles of this study are shuffled in the database, so cell type and time point are left out; the donor was told from shared clones. The rearrangement combines TRBV29-1 with TRBJ1-1; TRBD1 is perhaps the D gene, given 6 matching bases. The CDR3 has the sequence CSVVPTDSTEAFF. The nucleotide sequence reads TGCAGCGTCGTGCCCACGGACAGCACTGAAGCTTTCTTT.